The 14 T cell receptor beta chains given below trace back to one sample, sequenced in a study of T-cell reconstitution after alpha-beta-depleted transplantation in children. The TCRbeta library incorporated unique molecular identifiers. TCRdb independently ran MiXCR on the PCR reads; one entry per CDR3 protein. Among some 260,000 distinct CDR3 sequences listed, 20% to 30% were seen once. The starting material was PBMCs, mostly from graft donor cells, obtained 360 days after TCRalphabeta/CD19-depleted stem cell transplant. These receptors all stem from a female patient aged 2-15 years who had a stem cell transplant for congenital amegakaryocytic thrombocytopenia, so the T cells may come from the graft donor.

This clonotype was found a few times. In nucleotides, the CDR3 is TGTGCCAGCAGCTCACCCGGGGGAGGCACAGATACGCAGTATTTT. Protein: CASSSPGGGTDTQYF. The chain carries TRBV11-2 and TRBJ2-3; possibly TRBD2 for D (6 bases). The ends were cut back, 4 bases at V and 1 base at J, with 12 bases in the middle. CDR1 is SGHAT and CDR2 is FQNNGV in the germline V gene. The CDR3 runs to 15 residues. Complete variable domain (other parts from reference TRBV11-2 and TRBJ2-3): EAGVAQSPRYKIIEKRQSVAFWCNPISGHATLYWYQQILGQGPKLLIQFQNNGVVDDSQLPKDRFSAERLKGVDSTLKIQPAKLEDSAVYLCASSSPGGGTDTQYFGPGTRLTVL.

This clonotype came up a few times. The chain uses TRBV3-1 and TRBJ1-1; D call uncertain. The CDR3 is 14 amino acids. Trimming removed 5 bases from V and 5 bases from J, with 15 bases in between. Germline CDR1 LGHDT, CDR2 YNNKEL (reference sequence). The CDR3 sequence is CASSVGRPGTEAFF. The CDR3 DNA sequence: TGTGCCAGCAGCGTCGGGCGCCCGGGTACTGAAGCTTTCTTT.

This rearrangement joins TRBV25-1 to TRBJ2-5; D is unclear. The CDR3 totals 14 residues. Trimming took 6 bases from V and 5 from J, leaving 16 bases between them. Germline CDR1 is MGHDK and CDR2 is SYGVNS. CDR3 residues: CASSEVGFQETQYF. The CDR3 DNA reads TGTGCCAGCAGCGAGGTCGGGTTTCAGGAGACCCAGTACTTC. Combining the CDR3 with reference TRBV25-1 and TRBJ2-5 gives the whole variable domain EADIYQTPRYLVIGTGKKITLECSQTMGHDKMYWYQQDPGMELHLIHYSYGVNSTEKGDLSSESTVSRIRTEHFPLTLESARPSHTSQYLCASSEVGFQETQYFGPGTRLLVL.

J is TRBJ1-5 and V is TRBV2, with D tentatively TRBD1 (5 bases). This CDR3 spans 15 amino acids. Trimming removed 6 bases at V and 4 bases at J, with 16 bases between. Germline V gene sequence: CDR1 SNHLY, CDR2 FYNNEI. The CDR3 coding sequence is TGTGCCAGCAGGGGGGGGACGGCTATAAATCAGCCCCAGCATTTT. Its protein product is CASRGGTAINQPQHF.

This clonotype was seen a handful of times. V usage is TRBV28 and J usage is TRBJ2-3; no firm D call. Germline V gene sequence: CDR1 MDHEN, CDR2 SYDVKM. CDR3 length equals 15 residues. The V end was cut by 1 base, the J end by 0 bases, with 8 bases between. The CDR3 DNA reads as TGTGCCAGCAGTTTATTGGGTGGGAGCACAGATACGCAGTATTTT. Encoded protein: CASSLLGGSTDTQYF.

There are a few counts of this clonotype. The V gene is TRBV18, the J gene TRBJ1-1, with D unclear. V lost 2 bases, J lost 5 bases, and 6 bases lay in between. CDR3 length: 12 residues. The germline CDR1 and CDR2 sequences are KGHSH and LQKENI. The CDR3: CASSPTLTEAFF. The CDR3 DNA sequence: TGTGCCAGCTCACCAACCCTGACTGAAGCTTTCTTT.

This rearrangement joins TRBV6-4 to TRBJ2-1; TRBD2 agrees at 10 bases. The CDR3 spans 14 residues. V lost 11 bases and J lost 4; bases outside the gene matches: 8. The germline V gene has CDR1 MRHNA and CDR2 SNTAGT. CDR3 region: CAELSGRVYNEQFF. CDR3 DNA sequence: TGTGCCGAATTGAGCGGGAGGGTGTACAATGAGCAGTTCTTC.

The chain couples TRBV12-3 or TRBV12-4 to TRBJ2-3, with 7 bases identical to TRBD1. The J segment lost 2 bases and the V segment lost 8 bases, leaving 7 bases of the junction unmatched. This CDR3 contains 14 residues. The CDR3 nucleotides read TGTGCCAGCGGTGAGGGGGCTGCCACAGATACGCAGTATTTT. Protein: CASGEGAATDTQYF.

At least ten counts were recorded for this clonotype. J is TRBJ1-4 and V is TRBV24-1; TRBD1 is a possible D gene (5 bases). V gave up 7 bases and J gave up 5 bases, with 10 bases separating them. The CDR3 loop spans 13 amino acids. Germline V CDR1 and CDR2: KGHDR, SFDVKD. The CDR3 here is CATSDSSNEKLFF. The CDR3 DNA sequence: TGTGCCACCAGCGACAGTAGCAATGAAAAACTGTTTTTT.

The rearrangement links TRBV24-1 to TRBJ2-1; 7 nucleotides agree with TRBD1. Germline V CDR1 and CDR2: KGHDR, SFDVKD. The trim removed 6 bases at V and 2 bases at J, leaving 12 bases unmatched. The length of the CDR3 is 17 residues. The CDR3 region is CATSHRGAGKTYNEQFF. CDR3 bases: TGTGCCACCAGTCACAGGGGCGCCGGGAAAACCTACAATGAGCAGTTCTTC.

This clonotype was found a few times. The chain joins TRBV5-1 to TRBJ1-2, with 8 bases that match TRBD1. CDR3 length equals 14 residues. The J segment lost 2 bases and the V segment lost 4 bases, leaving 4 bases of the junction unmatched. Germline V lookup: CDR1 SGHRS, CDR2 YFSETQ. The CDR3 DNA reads TGCGCCAGCAGCAAGACAGGGGCCAACTATGGCTACACCTTC. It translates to CASSKTGANYGYTF.

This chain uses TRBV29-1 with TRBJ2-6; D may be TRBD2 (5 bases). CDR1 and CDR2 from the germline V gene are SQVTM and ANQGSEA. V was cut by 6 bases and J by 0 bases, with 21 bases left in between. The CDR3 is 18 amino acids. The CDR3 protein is CSVGEYTLSPSGANVLTF. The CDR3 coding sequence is TGCAGCGTGGGAGAGTACACCCTAAGCCCCTCTGGGGCCAACGTCCTGACTTTC.

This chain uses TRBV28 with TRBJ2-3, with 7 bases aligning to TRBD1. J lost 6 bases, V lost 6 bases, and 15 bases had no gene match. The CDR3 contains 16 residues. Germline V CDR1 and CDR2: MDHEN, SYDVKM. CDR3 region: CASRTRMTGRSDTQYF. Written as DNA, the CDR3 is TGTGCCAGCAGGACGCGTATGACAGGGAGATCTGATACGCAGTATTTT.

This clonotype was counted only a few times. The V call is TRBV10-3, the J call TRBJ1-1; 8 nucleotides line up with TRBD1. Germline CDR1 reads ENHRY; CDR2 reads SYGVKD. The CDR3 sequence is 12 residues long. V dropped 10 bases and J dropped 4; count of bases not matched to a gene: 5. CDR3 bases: TGTGCCAGCAACAGGGGGAGCACTGAAGCTTTCTTT. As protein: CASNRGSTEAFF.